A selection of T cell receptor beta chains follows, all from one sample in a study of CD8 T cell repertoires and HIV-1 epitope variants. The method was immunoSEQ multiplex PCR; TCRdb's version includes in-frame clones alone and lacks a portion of them. The sample has over 90,000 clones, around 67% seen once. Sample: uncultured baseline CD8+ T cells from peripheral blood mononuclear cells (PBMCs). The receptor source for this set is a male donor with HIV. CDR3s include the opening cysteine and the closing phenylalanine or tryptophan. Each record gives: V gene, D gene, J gene, clone size, CDR3 DNA, CDR3 protein. The D gene is left open where the match is weak. A row's size may be missing; if present it is once, few, many or a size class.

v_gene: TRBV28
d_gene: TRBD1
j_gene: TRBJ2-3
abundance: .
CDR3nt: TGTGCCAGCAGTTTTCGACAGGGAAGAGATACGCAGTATTTT
CDR3aa: CASSFRQGRDTQYF

v_gene: TRBV7-4
d_gene: TRBD1
j_gene: TRBJ1-4
abundance: .
CDR3nt: TGTGCCAGCAGCCCTCAGGGGGGTAATGAAAAACTGTTTTTT
CDR3aa: CASSPQGGNEKLFF

v_gene: TRBV5-8
d_gene: TRBD1
j_gene: TRBJ1-2
abundance: once
CDR3nt: TGTGCCAGCAGCTTACGTCCCGGGACAGGGCTTGGCTACACCTTC
CDR3aa: CASSLRPGTGLGYTF

v_gene: TRBV7-9
d_gene: .
j_gene: TRBJ2-1
abundance: .
CDR3nt: TGTGCCAGCAGCTACCTTGGACGGGGGCCGAAGAGCAATGAGCAGTTCTTC
CDR3aa: CASSYLGRGPKSNEQFF

v_gene: TRBV25-1
d_gene: .
j_gene: TRBJ2-2
abundance: .
CDR3nt: TGTGCCAGCAGTGAATCCCTAGGGAGCACCGGGGAGCTGTTTTTT
CDR3aa: CASSESLGSTGELFF

v_gene: TRBV6-5
d_gene: .
j_gene: TRBJ2-6
abundance: .
CDR3nt: TGTGCCAGCAGCCTGACAGTGTCTGGGGCCAACGTCCTGACTTTC
CDR3aa: CASSLTVSGANVLTF

v_gene: TRBV5-6
d_gene: TRBD1
j_gene: TRBJ1-4
abundance: .
CDR3nt: TGTGCCAGCAGCAAAAAAAATGGACAGGGTTGGGAAAAACTGTTTTTT
CDR3aa: CASSKKNGQGWEKLFF

v_gene: TRBV13
d_gene: TRBD1
j_gene: TRBJ1-1
abundance: .
CDR3nt: TGTGCCAGCAGCTTTGACAGGGGGCGCCTTTCTGAAGCTTTCTTT
CDR3aa: CASSFDRGRLSEAFF

v_gene: TRBV14
d_gene: TRBD2
j_gene: TRBJ2-5
abundance: .
CDR3nt: TGTGCCAGCAGCCCCGGAGGGGTCGCTAGCGGACGGGAGTACTTC
CDR3aa: CASSPGGVASGREYF

v_gene: TRBV6-1
d_gene: .
j_gene: TRBJ2-7
abundance: .
CDR3nt: TGTGCCAGCAGTGAAGTACGCGAGCAGTACTTC
CDR3aa: CASSEVREQYF

v_gene: TRBV13
d_gene: .
j_gene: TRBJ2-7
abundance: .
CDR3nt: TGTGCCAGCAGCTTAGTCAGCGCCTACGAGCAGTACTTC
CDR3aa: CASSLVSAYEQYF

v_gene: TRBV18
d_gene: .
j_gene: TRBJ1-1
abundance: .
CDR3nt: TGTGCCAGCTCATCCGGGGCGAACACTGAAGCTTTCTTT
CDR3aa: CASSSGANTEAFF

v_gene: TRBV27
d_gene: .
j_gene: TRBJ2-4
abundance: .
CDR3nt: TGTGCCAGCAGTTTACGGTCAGACAGCAAAAACATTCAGTACTTC
CDR3aa: CASSLRSDSKNIQYF

v_gene: TRBV5-6
d_gene: .
j_gene: TRBJ1-1
abundance: .
CDR3nt: TGTGCCAGCAGCCCCACAACGAACACTGAAGCTTTCTTT
CDR3aa: CASSPTTNTEAFF

v_gene: TRBV5-1
d_gene: .
j_gene: TRBJ1-1
abundance: once
CDR3nt: TGCGCCAGCAGCCTGTCTCGGGGCTCCCCTAGGACTGAAGCTTTCTTT
CDR3aa: CASSLSRGSPRTEAFF

v_gene: TRBV30
d_gene: .
j_gene: TRBJ2-7
abundance: .
CDR3nt: TGTGCCTGGAGTCGGCCGGGGTCCTACGAGCAGTACTTC
CDR3aa: CAWSRPGSYEQYF